The 22 T cell receptor beta chains below all came from one sample that was sequenced in a study of shared clonotypes between healthy human individuals. Assay used: immunoSEQ multiplex PCR; TCRdb lists only in-frame clones, some missing. The sample records approximately 1,000,000 clones, approximately 80% being singletons. Sample: memory CD4+ T cells from PBMCs. Subset indicated: CD45RA-negative fraction. These receptors originate from a man aged 18 to 29 in good health. Some clones in this sample may be carry-over from other donors' samples.

The chain carries TRBV27 and TRBJ2-3; D gene uncertain. The germline CDR1 and CDR2 sequences are MNHEY and SMNVEV (reference sequence). The CDR3 has 11 amino acids. V was pared by 7 bases and J by 6 bases, with 8 bases between. The CDR3 spells CASTRRDTQYF. Written as DNA, the CDR3 is TGTGCCAGCACCAGGCGGGATACGCAGTATTTT.

This chain joins TRBV5-1 and TRBJ2-5; D could derive from TRBD1 or TRBD2 (5 bases each). Deletions cut 7 bases from V and 5 bases from J, with 21 bases between. This CDR3 has 15 residues. Germline V gene data show CDR1 as SGHRS and CDR2 as YFSETQ. The CDR3 sequence is CASRPLSGAGETQYF. In nucleotides, the CDR3 is TGCGCCAGCCGGCCCCTATCCGGGGCTGGGGAGACCCAGTACTTC.

The chain recombines TRBV6-5 with TRBJ2-3, with 11 bases identical to TRBD2. Germline trimming cut 4 bases from V and 4 bases from J; bases unmatched to any gene: 7. CDR1 is MNHEY and CDR2 is SVGAGI in the germline V gene. This CDR3 has 16 amino acids. The CDR3 sequence: CASSSLAGGDADTQYF. The CDR3 DNA reads TGTGCCAGCAGTTCCTTAGCGGGAGGGGACGCAGATACGCAGTATTTT.

The CDR3 loop is CASSPRGGSNQPQHF. In nucleotides, the CDR3 is TGTGCCAGCAGCCCGAGGGGAGGGAGCAATCAGCCCCAGCATTTT. The chain couples TRBV25-1 to TRBJ1-5; a weak D match, TRBD1 (5 bases). The length of the CDR3 is 15 residues. Deletions cut 6 bases from V and 1 base from J, with 13 bases between. Per the germline V gene, CDR1 is MGHDK and CDR2 is SYGVNS.

CDR3 sequence: CANKEPALAGGSSYEQYF. DNA of the CDR3: TGTGCCAACAAAGAACCGGCCTTAGCGGGAGGCAGCTCCTACGAGCAGTACTTC. This chain joins TRBV7-9 and TRBJ2-7; 10 bases map to TRBD2. This CDR3 spans 18 amino acids. Germline lookup yields CDR1 SEHNR and CDR2 FQNEAQ (reference sequence). The V and J ends lost 10 bases and 0 bases, in that order; junction bases with no gene match: 18.

This chain joins TRBV18 and TRBJ1-4; 7 positions match TRBD1. The CDR3 is made up of 14 amino acids. Germline CDR1 KGHSH, CDR2 LQKENI. After removal of 6 bases from V and 5 bases from J, the junction contained 6 bases not matched to a gene. CDR3 DNA sequence: TGTGCCAGCTCCTCGATGACAGGGAATGAAAAACTGTTTTTT. Its protein is CASSSMTGNEKLFF.

This clone was counted many times. The chain couples TRBV28 to TRBJ1-5, with a tentative D call TRBD1 (6 bases). Germline CDR1 and CDR2: MDHEN and SYDVKM. With 5 bases removed from V and 1 base from J, the gap between germline ends came to 12 bases. CDR3 length: 15 amino acids. The CDR3 reads CASSPGTPSNQPQHF. CDR3 in DNA: TGTGCCAGCAGTCCCGGGACACCAAGCAATCAGCCCCAGCATTTT.

Comments on this clone: The sample has other DNA sequences that encode this CDR3 too. This chain joins TRBV7-3 and TRBJ2-1, with TRBD2 matching 10 bases. J was trimmed by 4 bases and V by 4 bases; bases with no gene match: 4. This CDR3 contains 15 residues. Germline CDR1 is SGHTA and CDR2 is FQGTGA. The CDR3 spells CASSYTSGTYNEQFF. The DNA of the CDR3 is TGTGCCAGCAGCTATACTAGCGGGACGTACAATGAGCAGTTCTTC.

This clone was picked up one time. J is TRBJ2-7 and V is TRBV27, with D possibly TRBD1 on 6 matching bases. The germline CDR1 and CDR2 sequences are MNHEY and SMNVEV (reference sequence). The CDR3 has 14 amino acids. V was cut by 3 bases and J by 3 bases, with 12 bases left in between. The CDR3 coding sequence is TGTGCCAGCAGTTTCAGCAGGGGAGTCTACGAGCAGTACTTC. Its protein is CASSFSRGVYEQYF.

V is TRBV5-1 and J is TRBJ2-7; possible D gene TRBD1, 5 bases. Germline CDR1 SGHRS, CDR2 YFSETQ. V lost 0 bases, J lost 4 bases, and 11 bases lay in between. The length of the CDR3 is 14 residues. CDR3 region: CASSLEQAPYEQYF. The CDR3 region has the DNA TGCGCCAGCAGCTTGGAACAGGCCCCATACGAGCAGTACTTC.

CDR3 in amino acids: CASTMDPSVGGTGELFF. CDR3 DNA sequence: TGTGCCAGTACCATGGATCCCAGTGTTGGGGGCACCGGGGAGCTGTTTTTT. J is TRBJ2-2 and V is TRBV19, with D perhaps being TRBD1 or TRBD2 (5 bases each). Germline loops: CDR1 LNHDA, CDR2 SQIVND (reference sequence). V was clipped by 7 bases and J by 4 bases, with 22 bases between them. This CDR3 region has 17 residues.

The chain has TRBV2 and TRBJ2-5, with TRBD2 identical over 9 bases. The CDR3 covers 15 residues. Germline trimming cut 8 bases from V and 4 bases from J; bases unmatched to any gene: 11. Germline V gives CDR1 SNHLY, CDR2 FYNNEI. CDR3 protein: CASWRGVAGVETQYF. In DNA, the CDR3 is TGTGCCAGCTGGCGGGGGGTAGCGGGAGTAGAGACCCAGTACTTC.

The chain uses TRBV11-3 and TRBJ2-1; D gene unclear. From germline, CDR1 is SGHNT and CDR2 YENEEA. V shed 4 bases and J shed 6 bases, with 22 bases lying between them. The CDR3 has 17 amino acids. CDR3 DNA: TGTGCCAGCAGCTCGCAAGGGCCGAACGCACCGGGCAATGAGCAGTTCTTC. It is translated as CASSSQGPNAPGNEQFF.

The chain combines TRBV6-5 with TRBJ1-2; D unresolved. The CDR3 contains 13 residues. CDR1 and CDR2 from the germline V gene are MNHEY and SVGAGI. Trimming took off 3 bases at V and 8 bases at J, with 13 bases between the two ends. In DNA, the CDR3 is TGTGCCAGCAGTTATCTTAGGGAGGGAGGCTACACCTTC. This gives the protein CASSYLREGGYTF.

This clone was seen a few times. The chain has TRBV15 and TRBJ1-3; 8 bases agree with TRBD1. The J segment lost 3 bases and the V segment lost 8 bases, leaving 12 bases of the junction unmatched. Germline CDR1 LNHNV, CDR2 YYDKDF (reference sequence). The CDR3 extends over 16 amino acids. The CDR3 DNA follows: TGTGCCACCGGGAAGGACAGGGCTACTCTTGGAAACACCATATATTTT. This translates into CATGKDRATLGNTIYF.

The V gene is TRBV19, the J gene TRBJ2-3; 7 nucleotides agree with TRBD2. The CDR3 is made up of 16 amino acids. After removal of 5 bases from V and 4 bases from J, the junction contained 12 bases not matched to a gene. CDR1 is LNHDA, CDR2 SQIVND, per germline (reference sequence). The DNA for the CDR3 is TGTGCCAGTAGTTCAAGCGGGATGGGGGGTGCAGATACGCAGTATTTT. Translating it yields CASSSSGMGGADTQYF. Variable domain in full (rest from reference TRBV19 and TRBJ2-3): DGGITQSPKYLFRKEGQNVTLSCEQNLNHDAMYWYRQDPGQGLRLIYYSQIVNDFQKGDIAEGYSVSREKKESFPLTVTSAQKNPTAFYLCASSSSGMGGADTQYFGPGTRLTVL.

V is TRBV2 and J is TRBJ1-1; 9 nucleotides agree with TRBD1. Germline V lookup: CDR1 SNHLY, CDR2 FYNNEI. The CDR3 sequence is 15 residues long. Germline trimming cut 2 bases from V and 1 base from J; bases unmatched to any gene: 2. The CDR3: CASSEQGQGNTEAFF. CDR3 coding DNA: TGTGCCAGCAGTGAACAGGGACAGGGGAACACTGAAGCTTTCTTT.

This clone has ten or more counts. CDR3 bases: TGTGCCACCCCCTTTAGGCGGGAGTACCCAGATACGCAGTATTTT. The encoded protein is CATPFRREYPDTQYF. The chain carries TRBV2 and TRBJ2-3; 7 bases map to TRBD2. Trimming at V came to 10 bases and at J to 4 bases, leaving 14 bases not matched to a gene. CDR3 size: 15 residues. In germline, CDR1 is SNHLY, CDR2 FYNNEI.

V usage is TRBV18 and J usage is TRBJ2-2, with D possibly TRBD1 on 6 matching bases. Trimming took 2 bases from V and 6 from J, leaving 13 bases between them. CDR1 is KGHSH and CDR2 is LQKENI in the germline V gene. This CDR3 contains 15 residues. CDR3 protein: CASSPSTGTPGELFF. CDR3 coding DNA: TGTGCCAGCTCACCAAGTACAGGGACCCCCGGGGAGCTGTTTTTT.

A few counts support this clone. The chain employs TRBV10-3 and TRBJ1-1, with 7 nucleotides matching TRBD1. With 4 bases clipped from V and 2 bases from J, the junction kept 4 bases outside the gene matches. CDR3 length: 14 amino acids. Germline V gene lookup returns CDR1 ENHRY and CDR2 SYGVKD. CDR3 in DNA: TGTGCCATCAGTGCGCAGGGGGAAAACACTGAAGCTTTCTTT. Translating it yields CAISAQGENTEAFF.

This clone was found many times. Other DNA sequences in this sample translate to the same CDR3. The chain links TRBV2 to TRBJ2-1; D is uncertain. Germline values: CDR1 SNHLY, CDR2 FYNNEI. The CDR3 runs 12 residues. V lost 5 bases and J lost 10, with 12 bases in between. CDR3 sequence reads: CASSLIAGEQFF. The CDR3 bases are TGTGCCAGCAGTCTCATAGCCGGAGAGCAGTTCTTC.

The rearrangement links TRBV2 to TRBJ2-3; 8 bases line up with TRBD2. CDR3 length: 14 residues. J gave up 4 bases and V 7 bases, and 7 bases lay outside the gene matches. CDR1 is SNHLY and CDR2 is FYNNEI in the germline V gene. Here the CDR3 reads CASKSQREPDTQYF. The CDR3 DNA sequence: TGTGCCAGCAAATCCCAGCGGGAGCCAGATACGCAGTATTTT.